Following are 25 T cell receptor beta chains from one sample sequenced in a study of blood T cell repertoires in COVID-19. Sequencing used immunoSEQ multiplex PCR; TCRdb keeps in-frame clones, though not all of them. Among about 280,000 clones listed, nearly 90% were seen once. The sample comprised PBMCs or T cells enriched from blood (not recorded which). The source is a woman in her 30s who had recovered from COVID-19.

V gene TRBV27 combines with J gene TRBJ2-7, with 12 bases identical to TRBD2. Germline V lookup: CDR1 MNHEY, CDR2 SMNVEV (reference sequence). The CDR3 consists of 14 residues. Trimming cost V 5 bases and J 3 bases; bases outside gene matches: 2. The CDR3 DNA follows: TGTGCCAGCAGTCTGACTAGCGGGGGCTACGAGCAGTACTTC. Protein product: CASSLTSGGYEQYF.

The J gene is TRBJ1-6, the V gene TRBV28; no firm D call. Germline-derived CDR1 and CDR2 are MDHEN and SYDVKM. This CDR3 is 15 amino acids long. The V and J ends lost 5 bases and 8 bases respectively, with 16 bases between them. This CDR3 reads CASSGRRRKDSPLHF. The CDR3 nucleotides read TGTGCCAGCAGTGGGAGGAGGAGGAAGGATTCACCCCTCCACTTT.

The rearrangement joins TRBV5-1 to TRBJ1-1; the D is unclear. The germline gives CDR1 SGHRS, CDR2 YFSETQ. V was pared by 5 bases and J by 4 bases, with 21 bases between. The CDR3 totals 16 residues. DNA for the CDR3: TGCGCCAGCAGGCTTGGAGGTATCCCGGGTGGCACTGAAGCTTTCTTT. Its translation is CASRLGGIPGGTEAFF.

The V and J genes are TRBV11-2 and TRBJ1-5; no firm D call. The length of the CDR3 is 15 residues. V was pared by 5 bases and J by 6 bases, with 17 bases between. Germline V CDR1 and CDR2: SGHAT, FQNNGV. The CDR3 protein is CASSLTSGVGQPQHF. In nucleotides, the CDR3 is TGTGCCAGCAGCCTAACCAGCGGTGTGGGTCAGCCCCAGCATTTT. Variable domain in full (rest from reference TRBV11-2 and TRBJ1-5): EAGVAQSPRYKIIEKRQSVAFWCNPISGHATLYWYQQILGQGPKLLIQFQNNGVVDDSQLPKDRFSAERLKGVDSTLKIQPAKLEDSAVYLCASSLTSGVGQPQHFGDGTRLSIL.

This clone has a single count. DNA for the CDR3: TGTGCCTGGAGTATGGGGGCGCATGGCTACACCTTC. It codes for CAWSMGAHGYTF. The V and J genes are TRBV30 and TRBJ1-2; a weak D match, TRBD1 (6 bases). CDR1 and CDR2 from the germline V gene are GTSNPN and SVGIG (reference sequence). The CDR3 loop spans 12 amino acids. The V end lost 2 bases, the J end lost 6 bases, and 10 bases lay between the germline ends.

The rearrangement links TRBV6-1 to TRBJ1-2; TRBD1 matches at 9 bases. This CDR3 has 15 amino acids. J lost 6 bases, V lost 2 bases, and 7 bases had no gene match. Germline CDR1 is MNHNS and CDR2 is SASEGT. This CDR3 is CASSESPWTGDGYTF. In DNA, the CDR3 is TGTGCCAGCAGTGAAAGCCCCTGGACAGGGGATGGCTACACCTTC.

The rearrangement links TRBV7-9 to TRBJ1-4, with 7 bases fitting TRBD1. The ends lost 4 bases at V and 8 bases at J; junction bases unmatched: 10. CDR1 and CDR2 from the germline V gene are SEHNR and FQNEAQ (reference sequence). CDR3 size: 15 residues. The CDR3 here is CASSSLTGSDEKLFF. The CDR3 region has the DNA TGTGCCAGCAGCTCCTTGACAGGGTCGGACGAAAAACTGTTTTTT.

The V and J genes are TRBV5-5 and TRBJ1-5; 8 nucleotides align to TRBD1. With 4 bases clipped from V and 3 bases from J, the junction kept 9 bases outside the gene matches. Per the germline V gene, CDR1 is SGHKS and CDR2 is YYEKEE (reference sequence). The CDR3 runs 16 residues. Written as DNA, the CDR3 is TGTGCCAGCAGCCTCTACAAGACAGGGGCCAATCAGCCCCAGCATTTT. Translation: CASSLYKTGANQPQHF.

The chain has TRBV5-4 and TRBJ2-7; 7 bases match TRBD2. Trimming removed 0 bases from V and 1 base from J; junction bases left unmatched: 10. This CDR3 spans 17 amino acids. Germline V gene data show CDR1 as SGHNT and CDR2 as YYREEE (reference sequence). The CDR3 DNA reads TGTGCCAGCAGCTTGGGGGGCGGGGCGGGGGTTTCCTACGAGCAGTACTTC. Its translation is CASSLGGGAGVSYEQYF.

V usage is TRBV6-1 and J usage is TRBJ1-2; D gene uncertain. Trimming took 1 base from V and 8 from J, leaving 5 bases between them. CDR1 MNHNS and CDR2 SASEGT come from the germline V gene. This CDR3 spans 11 amino acids. The CDR3 bases are TGTGCCAGCAGTGAAGGGCACGGCTACACCTTC. Its protein product is CASSEGHGYTF.

J is TRBJ1-1 and V is TRBV10-2; 9 bases fit TRBD1. The germline V gene has CDR1 WSHSY and CDR2 SAAADI. V trimming: 7 bases; J trimming: 5 bases; junction bases outside the gene matches: 5. The CDR3 spans 13 residues. The CDR3 DNA reads TGCGCCAGCACTAAGACAGGGGGAACTGAAGCTTTCTTT. It encodes CASTKTGGTEAFF.

This clone showed up just a few times. The V call is TRBV30, the J call TRBJ1-6; D remains ambiguous. Germline V gene data show CDR1 as GTSNPN and CDR2 as SVGIG (reference sequence). This CDR3 region has 14 residues. The ends were cut back, 4 bases at V and 6 bases at J, with 13 bases in the middle. Here the CDR3 DNA reads TGTGCCTGGAACGAGCCAGGCCGTAATTCACCCCTCCACTTT. Translated: CAWNEPGRNSPLHF.

The genes are TRBV4-2 and TRBJ2-1; D remains ambiguous. The ends were cut back, 3 bases at V and 0 bases at J, with 12 bases in the middle. CDR1 LGHNA and CDR2 YNFKEQ come from the germline V gene. The CDR3 spans 16 residues. The CDR3 protein is CASSQASGISYNEQFF. In DNA, the CDR3 is TGTGCCAGCAGCCAGGCCTCGGGTATCTCCTACAATGAGCAGTTCTTC.

J is TRBJ1-2 and V is TRBV7-9; D perhaps matches TRBD1 (6 bases). The germline V and J ends were trimmed by 3 bases and 7 bases, with 15 bases remaining between them. Germline V gene sequence: CDR1 SEHNR, CDR2 FQNEAQ (reference sequence). There are 14 residues in the CDR3. CDR3: CASSFEGGIGGYTF. DNA for the CDR3: TGTGCCAGCAGCTTTGAAGGGGGTATCGGTGGCTACACCTTC.

V and J are TRBV7-9 and TRBJ1-6; D is unresolved. Trimming pared 4 bases from V and 9 bases from J, leaving 10 bases between. The V gene's germline CDR1 is SEHNR and CDR2 FQNEAQ (reference sequence). The CDR3 extends over 13 amino acids. The CDR3 spells CASSSSRGSPLHF. The CDR3 DNA is TGTGCCAGCAGCTCCTCTCGGGGTTCACCCCTCCACTTT.

CDR3 bases: TGTGCCAGCAGCCCCCTGGGACAGGGCCCCTACGAGCAGTACTTC. Translation gives CASSPLGQGPYEQYF. The genes are TRBV28 and TRBJ2-7; 9 bases agree with TRBD1. This CDR3 has 15 amino acids. The ends lost 6 bases at V and 2 bases at J; junction bases unmatched: 8. From germline, CDR1 is MDHEN and CDR2 SYDVKM.

The J gene is TRBJ1-2, the V gene TRBV3-1 (or the pseudogene TRBV3-2); D not resolved. The CDR3 has 13 residues. V dropped 1 base and J dropped 7 bases, with 10 bases sitting between them. The germline V gene encodes CDR1 LGHDT and CDR2 YNNKEL (reference sequence). This CDR3 is CASSQGEGGGYTF. The CDR3 DNA sequence: TGTGCCAGCAGCCAAGGGGAGGGAGGTGGCTACACCTTC.

The chain links TRBV2 to TRBJ1-1; D perhaps matches TRBD1 (5 bases). The CDR3 covers 13 residues. The germline CDR1 and CDR2 sequences are SNHLY and FYNNEI. V lost 10 bases to trimming and J lost 4 bases, with 16 bases between them. The CDR3 here is CATPTREGTEAFF. The CDR3 bases are TGTGCCACCCCGACCAGGGAAGGCACTGAAGCTTTCTTT.

Points on this clone: This may arise from a read error, as a much more abundant clone is one base away. The chain employs TRBV12-3 or TRBV12-4 and TRBJ2-3, with D uncertain. The V end lost 6 bases, the J end lost 2 bases, and 3 bases lay between the germline ends. The CDR3 is 11 residues long. CDR3 in amino acids: CASSHTDTQYF. CDR3 nucleotide sequence: TGTGCCAGCAGCCACACAGATACGCAGTATTTT.

This chain connects TRBV15 to TRBJ2-4, with 13 bases that match TRBD2. The CDR3 length is 19 residues. Unmatched junction bases numbered 9, after V lost 3 bases and J lost 1 base. Germline CDR1 is LNHNV and CDR2 is YYDKDF (reference sequence). The CDR3 DNA reads as TGTGCCACCAGCAGCACTAGCGGGAGGGCCCTCGGGGCCAAAAACATTCAGTACTTC. Protein: CATSSTSGRALGAKNIQYF. Full variable domain (missing parts from reference TRBV15 and TRBJ2-4): DAMVIQNPRYQVTQFGKPVTLSCSQTLNHNVMYWYQQKSSQAPKLLFHYYDKDFNNEADTPDNFQSRRPNTSFCFLDIRSPGLGDTAMYLCATSSTSGRALGAKNIQYFGAGTRLSVL.

The genes are TRBV27 and TRBJ1-4; the D gene is possibly TRBD1 (5 bases). This CDR3 comprises 15 residues. The germline V gene encodes CDR1 MNHEY and CDR2 SMNVEV (reference sequence). V shed 1 base and J shed 2 bases, with 8 bases lying between them. The CDR3 here is CASSLLGATNEKLFF. CDR3 coding DNA: TGTGCCAGCAGTTTATTAGGGGCCACTAATGAAAAACTGTTTTTT.

The J gene is TRBJ2-3, the V gene TRBV3-1 (or the pseudogene TRBV3-2); 7 nucleotides align to TRBD2. J gave up 1 base and V 1 base, and 5 bases lay outside the gene matches. The CDR3 sequence is 16 residues long. Per the germline V gene, CDR1 is LGHDT and CDR2 is YNNKEL (reference sequence). CDR3 sequence reads: CASSQGGGHGTDTQYF. Here the CDR3 DNA reads TGTGCCAGCAGCCAAGGGGGGGGTCACGGCACAGATACGCAGTATTTT.

J is TRBJ2-1 and V is TRBV9, with D unresolved. Germline V gives CDR1 SGDLS, CDR2 YYNGEE. The CDR3 length is 11 residues. With 0 bases removed from V and 10 bases from J, the gap between germline ends came to 5 bases. The DNA for the CDR3 is TGTGCCAGCAGCGTAGGGCGGGAGCAGTTCTTC. Its translation: CASSVGREQFF.

The chain combines TRBV9 with TRBJ1-5; D is uncertain. The CDR3 is made up of 14 amino acids. Germline CDR1 is SGDLS and CDR2 is YYNGEE. Trimming left V 0 bases short and J 3 bases short, with 7 bases between. This CDR3 is CASSVDPLNQPQHF. The CDR3 coding sequence is TGTGCCAGCAGCGTAGATCCCCTCAATCAGCCCCAGCATTTT.

Only a few counts were recorded for this clone. The J gene is TRBJ1-5, the V gene TRBV28, with D perhaps TRBD1 (5 bases). Trimming took 10 bases from V and 7 from J, leaving 17 bases between them. Germline V gene sequence: CDR1 MDHEN, CDR2 SYDVKM. The CDR3 is 13 residues long. The CDR3 DNA follows: TGTGCCACACGCGGGCAGGGAGGACAGCCCCAGCATTTT. As protein: CATRGQGGQPQHF.